This TCR beta chain comes out of a study of T cell responses to AZD1222 COVID-19 vaccine. On the study more broadly: Second doses at about 4 or about 12 weeks were pooled.

From germline, CDR1 is LNHNV and CDR2 YYDKDF (reference sequence). CDR3 length: 15 residues. V was shortened by 1 base and J by 2 bases, with 12 bases between the two germline ends. Findings and limits, study-wide: Only 5 or 6 individuals given AZD1222 were seropositive at baseline.

Points on this clone: Its antigen is unidentified.

Clones were sequenced by immunoSEQ multiplex PCR, and TCRdb holds only the in-frame ones, with some missing. Of more than 95,000 clones listed, about nine tenths are singletons. The sequencing used peripheral blood, collected on day 0 of AZD1222 vaccination. This chain uses TRBV15 with TRBJ2-7, with D possibly being TRBD2 (6 bases). The receptor was derived from an adult in good health. CDR3 region: CATSRGRDGTYEQYF. As DNA, the CDR3 is TGTGCCACCAGCAGAGGGCGGGACGGGACCTACGAGCAGTACTTC.